These 19 T cell receptor beta chains were sequenced from one sample in a study of T cells in Graves' hyperthyroidism and ophthalmopathy. What was amplified from RNA transcripts were TCR beta CDR3 regions. The HTBI set primed first-round TCR CDR3 RT-PCR. TCRdb recomputed calls from the multiplex PCR reads with MiXCR, one row per CDR3 protein. The sample includes about 420,000 distinct CDR3 sequences, around 14% of them seen just once. Material for sequencing was blood. The receptors derive from a woman aged 18-29 years with Graves' hyperthyroidism.

This chain connects TRBV6-2 or TRBV6-3 to TRBJ1-3; perhaps TRBD1 as D (6 bases). The ends were cut back, 2 bases at V and 0 bases at J, with 14 bases in the middle. This CDR3 is built from 17 residues. The germline V gene has CDR1 MNHEY and CDR2 SVGEGT. CDR3 DNA: TGTGCCAGCAGTTACCCCTTGGACAGAAGCTCTGGAAACACCATATATTTT. This encodes CASSYPLDRSSGNTIYF.

This clonotype was seen ten or more times. The chain uses TRBV13 and TRBJ1-2; no definite D call. CDR1 PRHDT and CDR2 FYEKMQ come from the germline V gene (reference sequence). V gave up 0 bases and J gave up 8 bases, with 13 bases separating them. This CDR3 comprises 14 residues. The CDR3: CASSLGGGKEGYTF. The CDR3 DNA follows: TGTGCCAGCAGCTTAGGTGGAGGGAAGGAAGGCTACACCTTC.

This clonotype was seen only a few times. V is TRBV4-1 and J is TRBJ2-7; 8 positions match TRBD1. V dropped 5 bases and J dropped 5; count of bases not matched to a gene: 8. CDR3 size: 14 residues. From germline, CDR1 is MGHRA and CDR2 YSYEKL. The CDR3 is CASSSGQGFDEQYF. The CDR3 DNA reads TGCGCCAGCAGCTCAGGACAGGGCTTCGACGAGCAGTACTTC.

This clonotype was seen more than once but under ten times. The chain links TRBV3-1 to TRBJ1-6; TRBD1 matches 8 bases. Trimming took 2 bases from V and 7 from J; bases not matched to a gene: 1. CDR1 is LGHDT and CDR2 is YNNKEL in the germline V gene (reference sequence). The CDR3 consists of 14 residues. CDR3 sequence reads: CASSQTGGNSPLHF. Here the CDR3 DNA reads TGTGCCAGCAGCCAAACAGGGGGGAATTCACCCCTCCACTTT.

The chain combines TRBV19 with TRBJ2-5, with TRBD1 matching over 9 bases. Germline assignment: CDR1 LNHDA and CDR2 SQIVND (reference sequence). The CDR3 runs to 15 residues. V gave up 6 bases and J gave up 1 base; unmatched junction bases: 6. This CDR3 reads CASRPTGGIQETQYF. Here the CDR3 DNA reads TGTGCCAGTAGACCGACAGGGGGAATCCAAGAGACCCAGTACTTC.

This clonotype was detected ten times or more. The V gene is TRBV20-1, the J gene TRBJ1-1, with TRBD1 as a possible D gene (6 bases). CDR1 and CDR2 from the germline V gene are DFQATT and SNEGSKA (reference sequence). CDR3 size: 15 residues. Deletions cut 3 bases from V and 7 bases from J, with 21 bases between. The CDR3 sequence is CSASATRDTRGEAFF. CDR3 DNA sequence: TGCAGTGCTAGTGCAACCCGGGACACCCGGGGTGAAGCTTTCTTT.

This clonotype was recorded at least ten times. The CDR3 sequence: CSASKLTTGGRETQYF. The DNA of the CDR3 is TGCAGTGCTAGCAAATTGACGACAGGGGGAAGGGAGACCCAGTACTTC. The chain employs TRBV20-1 and TRBJ2-5; 9 bases align to TRBD1. With 3 bases clipped from V and 5 bases from J, the junction kept 13 bases outside the gene matches. Germline CDR1 and CDR2: DFQATT and SNEGSKA (reference sequence). The CDR3 totals 16 residues.

This clonotype was observed many times. This rearrangement joins TRBV28 to TRBJ2-3, with TRBD2 identical over 7 bases. Germline trimming cut 2 bases from V and 6 bases from J; bases unmatched to any gene: 11. CDR3 length equals 16 residues. Germline loops: CDR1 MDHEN, CDR2 SYDVKM. CDR3 in amino acids: CASSLKGAGVRDTQYF. In nucleotides, the CDR3 is TGTGCCAGCAGTTTAAAAGGGGCGGGAGTAAGGGATACGCAGTATTTT.

At least ten counts were recorded for this clonotype. The V gene is TRBV10-3, the J gene TRBJ1-1; D is ambiguous. Trimming took 3 bases from V and 0 from J, leaving 8 bases between them. Germline CDR1 ENHRY, CDR2 SYGVKD. The length of the CDR3 is 14 residues. The CDR3 region has the DNA TGTGCCATCAGTGATAGGGCAGTGAACACTGAAGCTTTCTTT. This gives the protein CAISDRAVNTEAFF.

At least ten counts were recorded for this clonotype. The chain carries TRBV7-2 and TRBJ2-1; 10 bases are shared with TRBD2. The germline gives CDR1 SGHTA, CDR2 FQGNSA. The junction had 9 bases not matched to a gene; V was cut back by 4 bases and J by 9 bases. The CDR3 contains 15 residues. The CDR3 coding sequence is TGTGCCAGCAGCTATCAGCGGGGGGGTCAAGGTGAGCAGTTCTTC. Amino acid sequence: CASSYQRGGQGEQFF.

In its sample, this clonotype was seen a few times. V is TRBV29-1 and J is TRBJ2-7; 7 bases align to TRBD1. V lost 7 bases, J lost 1 base, and 1 base stayed unmatched. CDR1 is SQVTM and CDR2 is ANQGSEA in the germline V gene. The CDR3 has 11 amino acids. The CDR3 loop is CSAGQSYEQYF. The CDR3 coding sequence is TGCAGCGCGGGACAGTCCTACGAGCAGTACTTC.

This clonotype was seen repeatedly, ten times or more. In nucleotides, the CDR3 is TGTGCCAGCAGCGACCCCGGGTGGTACCAAGAGACCCAGTACTTC. Protein: CASSDPGWYQETQYF. This sequence joins TRBV11-2 and TRBJ2-5; D is undetermined. Looked up from germline, CDR1 is SGHAT and CDR2 is FQNNGV. V was shortened by 5 bases and J by 0 bases, with 13 bases between the two germline ends. This CDR3 is built from 15 residues.

This clonotype has just a few counts. The rearrangement links TRBV6-1 to TRBJ2-7, with a possible D match to TRBD2 (6 bases). The length of the CDR3 is 15 residues. V was cut by 7 bases and J by 7 bases, with 23 bases left in between. In germline, CDR1 is MNHNS, CDR2 SASEGT. In DNA form, the CDR3 reads TGTGCCAGCACCGGCGGGCGGGGCCCGAGCTCGGAGCAGTACTTC. Protein product: CASTGGRGPSSEQYF.

V is TRBV12-3 or TRBV12-4 and J is TRBJ2-5; unclear D gene. The CDR3 covers 13 residues. V lost 2 bases to trimming and J lost 2 bases, with 6 bases between them. The CDR3 sequence: CASSLKGQETQYF. The CDR3 region has the DNA TGTGCCAGCAGTTTAAAGGGTCAAGAGACCCAGTACTTC.

This clonotype occurred many times. The chain couples TRBV5-6 to TRBJ2-5; 7 bases are shared with TRBD1. Germline V gives CDR1 SGHDT, CDR2 YYEEEE. The V and J ends lost 4 bases and 1 base, in that order; junction bases with no gene match: 10. The CDR3 sequence is 16 residues long. CDR3 residues: CASSEGTEILQETQYF. CDR3 DNA sequence: TGTGCCAGCAGCGAAGGGACAGAAATACTCCAAGAGACCCAGTACTTC.

This clonotype appeared a single time. V gene TRBV25-1 combines with J gene TRBJ1-4, with TRBD1 as a possible D gene (6 bases). With 4 bases removed from V and 10 bases from J, the gap between germline ends came to 10 bases. Germline loops: CDR1 MGHDK, CDR2 SYGVNS. The CDR3 length is 12 residues. The CDR3 here is CASSAGGGKLFF. For the CDR3, the DNA is TGTGCCAGCAGTGCCGGGGGCGGAAAACTGTTTTTT. Full variable domain (rest looked up from reference TRBV25-1 and TRBJ1-4): EADIYQTPRYLVIGTGKKITLECSQTMGHDKMYWYQQDPGMELHLIHYSYGVNSTEKGDLSSESTVSRIRTEHFPLTLESARPSHTSQYLCASSAGGGKLFFGSGTQLSVL.

The V call is TRBV27, the J call TRBJ2-7, with 11 bases that match TRBD2. Germline CDR1 is MNHEY and CDR2 is SMNVEV (reference sequence). The V gene end was trimmed by 3 bases and the J gene end by 2 bases; junction bases not matched to a gene: 6. This CDR3 has 16 amino acids. DNA of the CDR3: TGTGCCAGCAGTTTCCTAGCGGGAGGTGGACCCTACGAGCAGTACTTC. It encodes CASSFLAGGGPYEQYF.

V and J are TRBV12-3 or TRBV12-4 and TRBJ1-2; D gene unclear. V dropped 1 base and J dropped 0 bases, with 12 bases sitting between them. CDR3 length equals 16 residues. This chain's CDR3 is CASSLGGGGTNYGYTF. The CDR3, as DNA: TGTGCCAGCAGTTTAGGGGGAGGAGGGACTAACTATGGCTACACCTTC.

The chain joins TRBV6-1 to TRBJ1-5, with D tentatively TRBD1 (5 bases). CDR1 and CDR2 (germline): MNHNS, SASEGT. With 11 bases removed from V and 6 bases from J, the gap between germline ends came to 23 bases. There are 15 residues in the CDR3. This chain's CDR3 is CAAGLRGPPSQPQHF. The CDR3 DNA is TGTGCCGCTGGATTACGGGGCCCCCCGAGTCAGCCCCAGCATTTT.